This T cell receptor (beta chain) was recorded in a study of OX40 agonist ivuxolimab in advanced cancers. Across the whole study: Ivuxolimab was delivered to patients intravenously every 2 weeks at doses spanning 0.01 to 10 mg/kg.

V dropped 7 bases and J dropped 4 bases, with 16 bases sitting between them. The CDR3 has 15 residues. Findings and limits, study-wide: CD4+ and CD8+ blood T cells expanded clonally by week 6 at 0.1 to 3.0 mg/kg. On average, CD8+ T cells showed a greater number of expanded clones than CD4+.

The assay was immunoSEQ multiplex PCR, and TCRdb's table has in-frame clones only and misses some. The repertoire holds about 73,000 clones, with around nine tenths as singletons. Turning to this clone: Its cognate antigen is unknown.

The sample was CD4+ or CD8+ T cells sorted from blood, taken in a trial of the OX40 agonist ivuxolimab. The receptor was isolated from an adult with an advanced solid tumor such as melanoma, head and neck, liver or kidney cancer. The V call is TRBV6-7, the J call TRBJ1-4; D might be TRBD1 (5 bases). TRBV6-7 is an open reading frame whose function is uncertain. The CDR3 DNA follows: TGTGCCAGCACATCAACCGGGGGGTTTAATGAAAAACTGTTTTTT. It yields the protein CASTSTGGFNEKLFF.